These 9 T cell receptor beta chains were sequenced from one sample in a study of Ad26.COV2.S vaccination and SARS-CoV-2 variants. Generated by immunoSEQ multiplex PCR, the TCRdb table keeps only in-frame clones and is missing some. The sample lists roughly 400,000 clones; approximately 89% were seen once. As for treatment: over 15 received Ad26.COV2.S at low or high dose, single or two shots; 5 received placebo; per-sample allocation not given. Sample collection was performed on day 63 after the first vaccine or placebo injection. The starting material was peripheral blood, obtained in a trial of Ad26.COV2.S vaccine versus placebo. All receptors derive from a person aged 18 to 59 who received the Ad26.COV2.S COVID-19 vaccine or a placebo.

This clone was found once. The chain has TRBV6-5 and TRBJ1-6, with D hard to call. Germline V gene data show CDR1 as MNHEY and CDR2 as SVGAGI. V was cut by 7 bases and J by 7 bases, with 14 bases left in between. The CDR3 runs 14 residues. CDR3 sequence (DNA): TGTGCCAGCATGCCGGGGAGGGAGAATTCACCCCTCCACTTT. It specifies CASMPGRENSPLHF.

J is TRBJ1-4 and V is TRBV15, with a possible D match to TRBD1 (6 bases). Germline CDR1 LNHNV, CDR2 YYDKDF (reference sequence). With 0 bases removed from V and 4 bases from J, the gap between germline ends came to 9 bases. The CDR3 runs to 15 residues. CDR3 amino acids: CATSRDGGSNEKLFF. The CDR3 nucleotides are TGTGCCACCAGCAGAGATGGGGGCAGTAATGAAAAACTGTTTTTT.

The J gene is TRBJ2-7, the V gene TRBV6-5; TRBD1 aligns across 7 bases. Germline V lookup: CDR1 MNHEY, CDR2 SVGAGI. V dropped 5 bases and J dropped 6; count of bases not matched to a gene: 7. The length of the CDR3 is 13 residues. The CDR3 sequence is CASSKRTGSEQYF. In DNA form, the CDR3 reads TGTGCCAGCAGTAAACGGACAGGTTCCGAGCAGTACTTC.

V usage is TRBV5-6 and J usage is TRBJ2-7; no firm D call. CDR1 SGHDT and CDR2 YYEEEE come from the germline V gene. The CDR3 has 11 amino acids. V lost 2 bases to trimming and J lost 4 bases, with 4 bases between them. CDR3 region: CASSFGYEQYF. In nucleotides, the CDR3 is TGTGCCAGCAGCTTCGGGTACGAGCAGTACTTC.

The chain is built from TRBV19 and TRBJ2-1; 10 positions agree with TRBD2. Unmatched junction bases numbered 5, after V lost 4 bases and J lost 2 bases. The germline V gene encodes CDR1 LNHDA and CDR2 SQIVND (reference sequence). This CDR3 has 16 residues. The CDR3 loop reads CASSRTSGVTYNEQFF. CDR3 sequence (DNA): TGTGCCAGTAGTAGAACTAGCGGGGTGACCTACAATGAGCAGTTCTTC.

The V call is TRBV18, the J call TRBJ2-3; D not resolved. Looked up from germline, CDR1 is KGHSH and CDR2 is LQKENI. Trimming removed 3 bases from V and 6 bases from J, with 7 bases in between. The length of the CDR3 is 12 residues. The CDR3 DNA sequence: TGTGCCAGCTCACCTTTAGGGGATACGCAGTATTTT. It encodes CASSPLGDTQYF.

V is TRBV30 and J is TRBJ2-7; D gene uncertain. Germline CDR1 and CDR2: GTSNPN and SVGIG (reference sequence). Trimming pared 0 bases from V and 6 bases from J, leaving 12 bases between. The CDR3 runs to 13 residues. The CDR3 region has the DNA TGTGCCTGGAGTGTAAACGAGGTCGGCGAGCAGTACTTC. Translation gives CAWSVNEVGEQYF.

This chain connects TRBV4-1 to TRBJ1-1, with TRBD1 matching 9 bases. Germline assignment: CDR1 MGHRA and CDR2 YSYEKL. The length of the CDR3 is 13 residues. Losses at the gene ends were 6 bases for V and 6 bases for J; bases not matched to a gene: 5. In DNA, the CDR3 is TGCGCCAGCAGGGGACAGGGAGGCGCTGAAGCTTTCTTT. It translates to CASRGQGGAEAFF.

This clone was counted at least ten times. CDR3 amino acids: CASGTGVTDEQFF. CDR3 nucleotide sequence: TGTGCCTCCGGGACAGGGGTTACTGATGAGCAGTTCTTC. The rearrangement joins TRBV6-4 to TRBJ2-1; 10 bases fit TRBD1. The germline V gene has CDR1 MRHNA and CDR2 SNTAGT. The length of the CDR3 is 13 residues. The junction had 9 bases not matched to a gene; V was cut back by 11 bases and J by 8 bases.